A selection of T cell receptor beta chains follows, all from one sample in a study of T cells in Graves' hyperthyroidism and ophthalmopathy. TCRdb independently ran MiXCR on the multiplex PCR reads; one entry per CDR3 protein. The sample holds roughly 640,000 distinct CDR3 sequences; 16% are singletons and the top ten take around 3.5%. The sample was blood. Receptors were obtained from a woman between 40 and 55 years old with Graves' ophthalmopathy. Both conserved end residues are part of each CDR3. The D gene is left open where the match is weak.

d_call: -
v_call: TRBV18
j_call: TRBJ2-5
cdr3_aa: CASSPTVNQETQYF

d_call: TRBD1
v_call: TRBV20-1
j_call: TRBJ1-6
cdr3_aa: CSARDRDRHSPLHF

d_call: -
v_call: TRBV28
j_call: TRBJ1-4
cdr3_aa: CASRSNEKLFF

d_call: TRBD2
v_call: TRBV3-1
j_call: TRBJ2-5
cdr3_aa: CASSHLGLAGGLQETQYF

d_call: TRBD1
v_call: TRBV28
j_call: TRBJ1-4
cdr3_aa: CASSHRGDHIRSEKLFF

d_call: -
v_call: TRBV3-1
j_call: TRBJ2-5
cdr3_aa: CASSQGLLHYKETQYF

d_call: TRBD1
v_call: TRBV2
j_call: TRBJ2-7
cdr3_aa: CASSGQGYEQYF

d_call: TRBD1
v_call: TRBV27
j_call: TRBJ2-7
cdr3_aa: CASQNSGTGVREQYF

d_call: TRBD2
v_call: TRBV12-3/TRBV12-4
j_call: TRBJ2-4
cdr3_aa: CASSLSRLAGLQYF

d_call: TRBD2
v_call: TRBV7-9
j_call: TRBJ2-3
cdr3_aa: CASSFSLAGARTDTQYF

d_call: -
v_call: TRBV14
j_call: TRBJ1-2
cdr3_aa: CASSQGTYGYTF

d_call: TRBD1
v_call: TRBV30
j_call: TRBJ1-2
cdr3_aa: CACPRGSFGYTF

d_call: TRBD1
v_call: TRBV19
j_call: TRBJ1-5
cdr3_aa: CASSIGRQGQEPQHF

d_call: -
v_call: TRBV3-1
j_call: TRBJ1-6
cdr3_aa: CASSPGRRSSYNSPLHF

d_call: -
v_call: TRBV15
j_call: TRBJ1-5
cdr3_aa: CATSRDDISGQPQHF

d_call: -
v_call: TRBV3-1
j_call: TRBJ1-5
cdr3_aa: CASSLYRQQPQHF

d_call: -
v_call: TRBV12-3/TRBV12-4
j_call: TRBJ2-5
cdr3_aa: CASKGTPETQYF

d_call: -
v_call: TRBV18
j_call: TRBJ1-6
cdr3_aa: CASSTLEGRGNSPLHF

d_call: -
v_call: TRBV5-6
j_call: TRBJ1-3
cdr3_aa: CASSLLSGHSGNTIYF

d_call: -
v_call: TRBV6-2/TRBV6-3
j_call: TRBJ2-3
cdr3_aa: CASSYSRTSTDTQYF

d_call: -
v_call: TRBV6-8
j_call: TRBJ2-1
cdr3_aa: CASSLGRGIGNEQFF

d_call: -
v_call: TRBV3-1
j_call: TRBJ1-6
cdr3_aa: CASSQRLPPESPLHF

d_call: TRBD1
v_call: TRBV20-1
j_call: TRBJ2-1
cdr3_aa: CSAPLGQVMNEQFF

d_call: -
v_call: TRBV4-1
j_call: TRBJ2-1
cdr3_aa: CASSQDPASSYNEQFF

d_call: -
v_call: TRBV20-1
j_call: TRBJ2-3
cdr3_aa: CSARTVGDSTDTQYF

d_call: -
v_call: TRBV20-1
j_call: TRBJ1-2
cdr3_aa: CSAGETGRYGYTF

d_call: -
v_call: TRBV6-1
j_call: TRBJ1-6
cdr3_aa: CASSPGQSSNSPLHF

d_call: -
v_call: TRBV3-1
j_call: TRBJ2-7
cdr3_aa: CASSLRWGRGYEQYF

d_call: -
v_call: TRBV5-1
j_call: TRBJ2-7
cdr3_aa: CASSFTGDPRGGYEQYF

d_call: -
v_call: TRBV20-1
j_call: TRBJ1-5
cdr3_aa: CSALDRASAQPQHF

d_call: TRBD2
v_call: TRBV2
j_call: TRBJ2-1
cdr3_aa: CASILTSGRAFLQNNEQFF

d_call: -
v_call: TRBV20-1
j_call: TRBJ2-5
cdr3_aa: CSAPGSGGTQYF

d_call: TRBD2
v_call: TRBV20-1
j_call: TRBJ2-7
cdr3_aa: CSARDSRGGLNEQYF

d_call: -
v_call: TRBV3-1
j_call: TRBJ1-3
cdr3_aa: CARQDTGGPSGNTIYF

d_call: TRBD2
v_call: TRBV12-3/TRBV12-4
j_call: TRBJ2-2
cdr3_aa: CASTGTSGGLTGELFF

d_call: -
v_call: TRBV5-6
j_call: TRBJ2-7
cdr3_aa: CASSLVLSYEQYF

d_call: -
v_call: TRBV28
j_call: TRBJ2-1
cdr3_aa: CASSLGAEGHNEQFF

d_call: -
v_call: TRBV19
j_call: TRBJ1-1
cdr3_aa: CASIPTGGYTEAFF

d_call: -
v_call: TRBV28
j_call: TRBJ1-1
cdr3_aa: CASSSKTGPMNTEAFF

d_call: -
v_call: TRBV10-3
j_call: TRBJ2-7
cdr3_aa: CAISESTGTLYEQYF

d_call: TRBD2
v_call: TRBV10-3
j_call: TRBJ2-1
cdr3_aa: CAISDISGASYNEQFF

d_call: TRBD2
v_call: TRBV11-3
j_call: TRBJ2-7
cdr3_aa: CASTLEGTSGCSYEQYF

d_call: -
v_call: TRBV20-1
j_call: TRBJ2-1
cdr3_aa: CSARIAGSAHNEQFF

d_call: -
v_call: TRBV12-3/TRBV12-4
j_call: TRBJ2-2
cdr3_aa: CASSLQRRTGELFF

d_call: -
v_call: TRBV30
j_call: TRBJ2-3
cdr3_aa: CAWSPRWDTQYF

d_call: -
v_call: TRBV30
j_call: TRBJ1-1
cdr3_aa: CAWIGGGTEAFF